The sequence of this T cell receptor (beta chain) was determined in a study of T cell responses to AZD1222 COVID-19 vaccine. About this clone itself: The target antigen is unknown.

The CDR3 has 14 residues. The germline V and J ends were trimmed by 6 bases and 5 bases, with 14 bases remaining between them. Per germline, CDR1 MDHEN and CDR2 SYDVKM. Here immunoSEQ multiplex PCR was the method, and the copy in TCRdb shows in-frame clones only, minus some. The table lists fewer than 130,000 clones, around 96% of them singletons. Study-wide results and caveats: Spike-specific TCR breadth and depth rose after two AZD1222 doses. The number of AZD1222 recipients seropositive at baseline was only five to seven.

The sample here was peripheral blood, taken on day 0 of AZD1222 vaccination. This clonotype was sampled from an adult in good health. V and J are TRBV28 and TRBJ1-5, with D uncertain. The CDR3 protein is CASRPGEGYQPQHF. In DNA, the CDR3 is TGTGCCAGCAGGCCGGGAGAGGGATATCAGCCCCAGCATTTT.